Listed below are T cell receptor beta chains from one sample, sequenced in a study of cytomegalovirus exposure and HLA in healthy donors. Method: immunoSEQ multiplex PCR; TCRdb's copy keeps in-frame clones and lacks some. The table has some 140,000 clones, around 73% seen once. Sequenced sample: PBMCs. The origin of the receptors is a woman in her thirties or forties in good health and CMV-seronegative. The CDR3 runs from the conserved cysteine through the conserved F or W. Fields, in order: V gene, J gene, clone size, D gene, CDR3 protein, CDR3 DNA. The D gene is left open where the match is weak. Clone size appears in some rows only: once, few, many, or a class for an expanded clone.

TRBV28,TRBJ2-3,-,TRBD1,CASSRTGLATDTQYF,TGTGCCAGCAGCCGGACAGGGCTAGCCACAGATACGCAGTATTTT
TRBV6-5,TRBJ1-4,-,-,CASSVGGSLFEKLFF,TGTGCCAGCAGTGTTGGCGGCAGCCTGTTTGAAAAACTGTTTTTT
TRBV28,TRBJ2-6,-,-,CASSLWGEAGANVLTF,TGTGCCAGCAGTTTATGGGGGGAGGCTGGGGCCAACGTCCTGACTTTC
TRBV5-4,TRBJ1-1,-,-,CASSLRTAGMNTEAFF,TGTGCCAGCAGCTTGCGAACAGCAGGAATGAACACTGAAGCTTTCTTT
TRBV5-1,TRBJ2-1,-,TRBD2,CASSLVGAGGPDEQFF,TGCGCCAGCAGCTTGGTTGGAGCGGGGGGGCCGGATGAGCAGTTCTTC
TRBV7-8,TRBJ2-1,once,TRBD2,CASSLVLGRGGRDEQFF,TGTGCCAGCAGCTTAGTATTGGGGCGGGGGGGCCGTGATGAGCAGTTCTTC
TRBV19,TRBJ1-5,-,-,CASSIDPSYRYSNQPQHF,TGTGCCAGTAGTATAGACCCCTCCTACCGCTATAGCAATCAGCCCCAGCATTTT
TRBV29-1,TRBJ2-2,medium-sized,TRBD2,CSAAFTSGGTGELFF,TGCAGCGCTGCATTCACTAGCGGGGGCACCGGGGAGCTGTTTTTT
TRBV19,TRBJ1-2,-,-,CASVGRNRVSGYTF,TGTGCCAGTGTCGGACGAAACAGGGTATCTGGCTACACCTTC
TRBV27,TRBJ1-2,-,-,CASTQGGRTYGYTF,TGTGCCAGCACCCAGGGAGGGCGGACCTATGGCTACACCTTC
TRBV5-6,TRBJ2-7,few,TRBD1,CASSPGQEGQYF,TGTGCCAGCAGCCCCGGACAGGAAGGGCAGTACTTC
TRBV4-2,TRBJ1-6,-,-,CASSQVGARDSPLHF,TGTGCCAGCAGCCAAGTGGGGGCGAGGGATTCACCCCTCCACTTT
TRBV18,TRBJ2-2,few,-,CASSPQGPGYTGELFF,TGTGCCAGCTCACCACAGGGTCCAGGGTACACCGGGGAGCTGTTTTTT
TRBV7-2,TRBJ1-1,once,-,CASSLEFAGGGGRTEAFF,TGTGCCAGCAGCTTAGAATTCGCCGGGGGAGGGGGAAGGACTGAAGCTTTCTTT
TRBV2,TRBJ1-5,few,TRBD1,CASSRSDREPRNQPQHF,TGTGCCAGCAGTCGCTCCGACAGGGAGCCCCGCAATCAGCCCCAGCATTTT
TRBV12-5,TRBJ1-3,-,-,CASGLSQLRNTIYF,TGTGCTAGTGGTTTATCACAGCTGAGAAACACCATATATTTT
TRBV6-1,TRBJ2-3,-,TRBD2,CASSNGLAISDTQYF,TGTGCCAGCAGTAACGGACTAGCGATTTCAGATACGCAGTATTTT
TRBV5-4,TRBJ1-1,few,TRBD1,CASSYINRGADTEAFF,TGTGCCAGCAGCTACATTAACAGGGGAGCGGACACTGAAGCTTTCTTT
TRBV5-6,TRBJ1-2,few,TRBD1,CASSLGGPDYGYTF,TGTGCCAGCAGCTTAGGGGGCCCCGACTATGGCTACACCTTC
TRBV27,TRBJ2-1,-,TRBD1,CASSLGDSSIF,TGTGCCAGCAGTTTGGGGGACAGCTCGATCTTC
TRBV29-1,TRBJ1-1,-,TRBD1,CSVGNRGNTEAFF,TGCAGCGTTGGCAACAGGGGGAACACTGAAGCTTTCTTT
TRBV29-1,TRBJ1-1,few,TRBD1,CSVRGTGGASEAFF,TGCAGCGTGAGGGGGACAGGGGGAGCATCTGAAGCTTTCTTT
TRBV7-6,TRBJ1-2,once,TRBD1,CASSSTGDYGYTF,TGTGCCAGCAGCTCAACAGGGGACTATGGCTACACCTTC
TRBV18,TRBJ1-1,-,-,CASSPPRVGNTEAFF,TGTGCCAGCTCACCACCGAGGGTAGGGAACACTGAAGCTTTCTTT
TRBV11-3,TRBJ2-1,-,TRBD2,CASSPGLESYNEQFF,TGTGCCAGCAGCCCGGGACTAGAATCCTACAATGAGCAGTTCTTC
TRBV7-9,TRBJ1-5,-,-,CASSAWEGGDSNQPQHF,TGTGCCAGCAGTGCCTGGGAAGGGGGGGATAGCAATCAGCCCCAGCATTTT
TRBV29-1,TRBJ2-5,-,-,CSVVAGFIQETQYF,TGCAGCGTTGTGGCAGGGTTTATCCAAGAGACCCAGTACTTC
TRBV18,TRBJ2-1,-,TRBD2,CASSPPLLANGYNEQFF,TGTGCCAGCTCACCACCCCTACTAGCGAACGGGTACAATGAGCAGTTCTTC
TRBV4-3,TRBJ2-1,few,TRBD2,CASTPGGGRTNEQFF,TGCGCCAGCACCCCCGGCGGGGGGCGAACCAATGAGCAGTTCTTC
TRBV6-5,TRBJ2-1,few,TRBD2,CASGFGGVQFF,TGTGCCAGTGGGTTTGGGGGGGTGCAGTTCTTC
TRBV6-1,TRBJ2-2,-,-,CASSEVSGAGELFF,TGTGCCAGCAGTGAAGTGTCAGGGGCCGGGGAGCTGTTTTTT